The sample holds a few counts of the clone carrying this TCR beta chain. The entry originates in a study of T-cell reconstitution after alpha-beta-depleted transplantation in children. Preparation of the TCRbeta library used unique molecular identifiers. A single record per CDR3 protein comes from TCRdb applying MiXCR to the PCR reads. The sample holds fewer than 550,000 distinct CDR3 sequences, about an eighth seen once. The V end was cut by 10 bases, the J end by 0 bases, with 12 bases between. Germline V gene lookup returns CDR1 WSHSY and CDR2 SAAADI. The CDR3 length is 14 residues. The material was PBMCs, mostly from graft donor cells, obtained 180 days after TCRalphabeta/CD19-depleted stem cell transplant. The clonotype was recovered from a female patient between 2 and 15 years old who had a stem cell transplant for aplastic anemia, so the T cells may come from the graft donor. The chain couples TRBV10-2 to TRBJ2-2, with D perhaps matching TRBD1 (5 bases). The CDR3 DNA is TGCGCCATCGAAGGGGCCGCGAACACCGGGGAGCTGTTTTTT. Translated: CAIEGAANTGELFF.